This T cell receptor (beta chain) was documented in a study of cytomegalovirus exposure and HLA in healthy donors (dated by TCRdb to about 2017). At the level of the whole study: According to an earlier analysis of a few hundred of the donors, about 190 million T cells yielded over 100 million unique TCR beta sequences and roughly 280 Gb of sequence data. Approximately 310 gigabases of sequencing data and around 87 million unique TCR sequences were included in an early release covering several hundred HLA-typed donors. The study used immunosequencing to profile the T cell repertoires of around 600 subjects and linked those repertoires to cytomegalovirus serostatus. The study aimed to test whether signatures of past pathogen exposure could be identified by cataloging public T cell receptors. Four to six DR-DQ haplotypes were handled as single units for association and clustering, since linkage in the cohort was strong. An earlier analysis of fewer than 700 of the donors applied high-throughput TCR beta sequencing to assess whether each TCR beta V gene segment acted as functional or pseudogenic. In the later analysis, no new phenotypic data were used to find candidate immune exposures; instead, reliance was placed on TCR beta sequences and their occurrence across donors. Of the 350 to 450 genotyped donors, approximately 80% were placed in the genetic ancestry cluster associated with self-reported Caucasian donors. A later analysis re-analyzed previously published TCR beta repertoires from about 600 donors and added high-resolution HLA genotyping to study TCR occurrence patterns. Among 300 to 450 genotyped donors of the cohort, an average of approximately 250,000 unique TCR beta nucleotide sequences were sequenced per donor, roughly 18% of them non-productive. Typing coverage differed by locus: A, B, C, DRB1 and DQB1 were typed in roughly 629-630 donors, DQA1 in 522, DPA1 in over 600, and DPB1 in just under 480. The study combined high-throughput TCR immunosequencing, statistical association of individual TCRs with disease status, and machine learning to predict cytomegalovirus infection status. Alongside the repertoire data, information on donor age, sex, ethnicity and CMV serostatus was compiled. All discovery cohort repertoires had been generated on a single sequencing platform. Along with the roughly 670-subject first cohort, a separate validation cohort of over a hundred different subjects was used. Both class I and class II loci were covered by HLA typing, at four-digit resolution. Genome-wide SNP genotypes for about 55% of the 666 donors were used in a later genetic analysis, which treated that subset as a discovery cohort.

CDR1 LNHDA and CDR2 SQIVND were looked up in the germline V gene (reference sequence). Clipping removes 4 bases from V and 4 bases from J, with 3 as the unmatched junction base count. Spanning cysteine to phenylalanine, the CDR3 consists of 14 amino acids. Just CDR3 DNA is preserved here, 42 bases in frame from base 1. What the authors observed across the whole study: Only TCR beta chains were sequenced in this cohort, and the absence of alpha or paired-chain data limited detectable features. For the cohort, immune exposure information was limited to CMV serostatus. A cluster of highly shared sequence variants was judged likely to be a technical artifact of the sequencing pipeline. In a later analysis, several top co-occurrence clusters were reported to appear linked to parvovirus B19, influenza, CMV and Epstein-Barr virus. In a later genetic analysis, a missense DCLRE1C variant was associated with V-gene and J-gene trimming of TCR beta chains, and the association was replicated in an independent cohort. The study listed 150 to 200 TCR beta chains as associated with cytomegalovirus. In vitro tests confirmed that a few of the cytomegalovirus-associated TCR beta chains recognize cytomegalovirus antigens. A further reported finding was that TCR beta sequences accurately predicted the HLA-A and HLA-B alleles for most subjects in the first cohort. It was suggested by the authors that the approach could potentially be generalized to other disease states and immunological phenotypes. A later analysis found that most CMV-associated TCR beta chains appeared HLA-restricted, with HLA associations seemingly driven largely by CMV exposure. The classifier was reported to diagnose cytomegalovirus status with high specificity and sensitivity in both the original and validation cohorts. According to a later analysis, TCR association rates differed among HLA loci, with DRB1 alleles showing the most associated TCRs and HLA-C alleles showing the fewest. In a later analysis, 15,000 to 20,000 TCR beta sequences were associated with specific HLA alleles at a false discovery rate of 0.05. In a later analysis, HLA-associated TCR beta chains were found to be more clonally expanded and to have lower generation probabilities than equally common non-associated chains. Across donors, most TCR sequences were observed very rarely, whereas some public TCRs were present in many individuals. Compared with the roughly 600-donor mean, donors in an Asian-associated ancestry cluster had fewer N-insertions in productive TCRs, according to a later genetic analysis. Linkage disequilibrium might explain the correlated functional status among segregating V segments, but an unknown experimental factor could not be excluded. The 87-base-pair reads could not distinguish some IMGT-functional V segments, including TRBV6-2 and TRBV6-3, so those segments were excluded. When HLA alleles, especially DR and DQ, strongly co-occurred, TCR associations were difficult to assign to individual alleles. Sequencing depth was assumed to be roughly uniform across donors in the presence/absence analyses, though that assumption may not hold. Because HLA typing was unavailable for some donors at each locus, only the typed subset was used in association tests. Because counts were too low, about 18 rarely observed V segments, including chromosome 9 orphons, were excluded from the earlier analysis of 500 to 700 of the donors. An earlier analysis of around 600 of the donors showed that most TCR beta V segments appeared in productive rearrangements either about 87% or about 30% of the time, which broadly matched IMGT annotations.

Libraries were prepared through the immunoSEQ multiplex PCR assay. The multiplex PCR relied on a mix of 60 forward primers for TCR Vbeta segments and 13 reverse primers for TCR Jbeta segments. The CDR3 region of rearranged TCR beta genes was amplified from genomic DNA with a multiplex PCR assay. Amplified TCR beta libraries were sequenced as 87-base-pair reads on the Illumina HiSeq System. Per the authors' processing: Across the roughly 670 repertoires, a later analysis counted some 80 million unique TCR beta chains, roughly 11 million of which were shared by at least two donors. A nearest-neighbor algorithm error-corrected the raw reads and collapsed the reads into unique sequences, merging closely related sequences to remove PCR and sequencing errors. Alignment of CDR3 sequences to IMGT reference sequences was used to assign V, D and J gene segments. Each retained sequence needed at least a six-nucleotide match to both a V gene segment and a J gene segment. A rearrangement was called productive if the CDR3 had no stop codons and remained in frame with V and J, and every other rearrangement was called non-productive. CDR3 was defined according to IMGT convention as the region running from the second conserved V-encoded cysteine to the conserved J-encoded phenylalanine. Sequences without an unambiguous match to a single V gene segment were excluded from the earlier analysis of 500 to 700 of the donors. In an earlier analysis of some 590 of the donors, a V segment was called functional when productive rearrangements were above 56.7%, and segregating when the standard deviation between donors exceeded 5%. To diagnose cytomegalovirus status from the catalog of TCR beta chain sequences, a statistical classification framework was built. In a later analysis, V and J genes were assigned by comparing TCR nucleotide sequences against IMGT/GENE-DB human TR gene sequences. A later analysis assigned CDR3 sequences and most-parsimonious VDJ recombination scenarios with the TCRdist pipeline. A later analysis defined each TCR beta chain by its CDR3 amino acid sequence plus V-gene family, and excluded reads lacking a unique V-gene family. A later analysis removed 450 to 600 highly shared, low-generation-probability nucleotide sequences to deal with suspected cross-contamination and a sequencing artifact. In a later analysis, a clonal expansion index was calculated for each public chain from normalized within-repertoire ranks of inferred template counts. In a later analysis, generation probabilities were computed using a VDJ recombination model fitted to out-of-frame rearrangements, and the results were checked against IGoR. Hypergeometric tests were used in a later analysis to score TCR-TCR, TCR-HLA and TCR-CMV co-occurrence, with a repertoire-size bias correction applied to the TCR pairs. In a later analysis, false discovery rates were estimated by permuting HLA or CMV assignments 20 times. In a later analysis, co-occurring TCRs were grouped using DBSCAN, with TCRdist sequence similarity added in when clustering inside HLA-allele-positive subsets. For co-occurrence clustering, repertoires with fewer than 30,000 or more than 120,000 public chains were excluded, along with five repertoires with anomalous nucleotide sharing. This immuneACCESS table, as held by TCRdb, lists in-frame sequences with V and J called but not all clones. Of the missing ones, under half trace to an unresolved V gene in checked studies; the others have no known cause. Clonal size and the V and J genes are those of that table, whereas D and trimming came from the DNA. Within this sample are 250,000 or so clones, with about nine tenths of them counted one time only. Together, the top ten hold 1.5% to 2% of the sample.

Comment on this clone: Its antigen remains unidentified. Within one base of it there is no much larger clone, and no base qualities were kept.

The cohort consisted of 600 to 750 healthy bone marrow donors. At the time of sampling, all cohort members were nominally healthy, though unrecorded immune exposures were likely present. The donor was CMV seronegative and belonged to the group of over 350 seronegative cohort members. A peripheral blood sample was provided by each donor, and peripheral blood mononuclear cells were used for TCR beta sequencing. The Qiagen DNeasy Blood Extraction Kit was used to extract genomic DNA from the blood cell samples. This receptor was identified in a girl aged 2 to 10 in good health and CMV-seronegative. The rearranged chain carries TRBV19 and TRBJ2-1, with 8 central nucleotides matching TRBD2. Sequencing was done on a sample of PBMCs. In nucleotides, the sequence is TGTGCCAGTAGTACAGTAGCGGGATACAATGAGCAGTTCTTC. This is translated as CASSTVAGYNEQFF.